Following are 27 T cell receptor beta chains from one sample sequenced in a study of T cell changes during pregnancy in multiple sclerosis. Generated by immunoSEQ multiplex PCR, the TCRdb table keeps only in-frame clones and is missing some. The sample shows around 62,000 clones, roughly nine tenths of them seen only once. The material sequenced was peripheral blood, taken in the first trimester of pregnancy. These TCRs come from a female donor with multiple sclerosis, enrolled in a pregnancy study.

The V gene is TRBV5-1, the J gene TRBJ1-6; possible D gene TRBD1, 5 bases. V lost 5 bases to trimming and J lost 12 bases, with 15 bases between them. From germline, CDR1 is SGHRS and CDR2 YFSETQ. The CDR3 sequence is 13 residues long. The CDR3 sequence: CASRVEAGGPLHF. The CDR3 DNA sequence: TGCGCCAGCAGGGTGGAGGCCGGGGGACCCCTCCACTTT. Looking up the rest from reference TRBV5-1 and TRBJ1-6 gives the full variable domain: KAGVTQTPRYLIKTRGQQVTLSCSPISGHRSVSWYQQTPGQGLQFLFEYFSETQRNKGNFPGRFSGRQFSNSRSEMNVSTLELGDSALYLCASRVEAGGPLHFGNGTRLTVT.

The rearrangement uses TRBV4-1 and TRBJ2-3; D possibly corresponds to TRBD2 (5 bases). V dropped 1 base and J dropped 4 bases, with 12 bases sitting between them. This CDR3 is built from 15 residues. From germline, CDR1 is MGHRA and CDR2 YSYEKL. For the CDR3, the DNA is TGCGCCAGCAGCCAAGTAGGACTTTCGGCAGATACGCAGTATTTT. This gives the protein CASSQVGLSADTQYF.

The gene calls are TRBV10-1 and TRBJ2-1, with TRBD2 identical over 14 bases. J gave up 3 bases and V 8 bases, and 3 bases lay outside the gene matches. Germline CDR1 and CDR2: WNHNN and SYGVQD (reference sequence). This CDR3 contains 15 residues. The CDR3 nucleotides read TGCGCCAGCCAAGGGACTAGCGGGAGCTACAATGAGCAGTTCTTC. This encodes CASQGTSGSYNEQFF.

The chain is built from TRBV4-2 and TRBJ2-7, with 9 positions matching TRBD2. Germline CDR1 reads LGHNA; CDR2 reads YNFKEQ. The CDR3 is 16 residues long. J lost 5 bases, V lost 0 bases, and 8 bases had no gene match. CDR3 in DNA: TGTGCCAGCAGCCAAGATCGTGGCGGGAGGGCCCACGAGCAGTACTTC. Translated, it gives CASSQDRGGRAHEQYF.

The rearrangement uses TRBV4-3 and TRBJ1-2; tentative D call: TRBD1 (6 bases). V was clipped by 2 bases and J by 1 base, with 8 bases between them. The CDR3 runs 14 residues. Germline V gene lookup returns CDR1 LGHNA and CDR2 YSLEER. The CDR3 reads CASSQTQGNYGYTF. The CDR3 nucleotides read TGCGCCAGCAGCCAAACACAGGGTAACTATGGCTACACCTTC.

The chain couples TRBV4-2 to TRBJ2-7; TRBD1 is a possible D gene (6 bases). This CDR3 comprises 14 residues. The V gene's germline CDR1 is LGHNA and CDR2 YNFKEQ. V was trimmed by 4 bases and J by 2 bases, leaving 12 bases between them. The CDR3 DNA reads TGTGCCAGCAGCCGGGAAACAGGGACCTACGAGCAGTACTTC. It specifies CASSRETGTYEQYF.

J is TRBJ1-3 and V is TRBV13; 8 positions match TRBD1. After removal of 5 bases from V and 4 bases from J, the junction contained 4 bases not matched to a gene. The CDR3 totals 14 residues. Germline V gives CDR1 PRHDT, CDR2 FYEKMQ (reference sequence). The CDR3 here is CASSARGLGNTIYF. CDR3 DNA: TGTGCCAGCAGCGCCAGGGGGCTAGGAAACACCATATATTTT.

V and J are TRBV5-6 and TRBJ2-1, with 11 bases fitting TRBD2. Trimming at V came to 2 bases and at J to 5 bases, leaving 6 bases not matched to a gene. Germline-derived CDR1 and CDR2 are SGHDT and YYEEEE. There are 16 residues in the CDR3. Written as DNA, the CDR3 is TGTGCCAGCAGCTTTGACCCGGGACTAGCGGACAATGAGCAGTTCTTC. The encoded protein is CASSFDPGLADNEQFF.

The genes are TRBV18 and TRBJ2-3, with TRBD1 as a possible D gene (5 bases). The CDR3 runs 13 residues. Trimming took off 5 bases at V and 6 bases at J, with 12 bases between the two ends. CDR1 and CDR2 from the germline V gene are KGHSH and LQKENI. The CDR3 DNA reads TGTGCCAGCTCAAGGGGAAAGGGGGATACGCAGTATTTT. This translates into CASSRGKGDTQYF.

The V gene is TRBV28, the J gene TRBJ2-7, with D uncertain. With 1 base removed from V and 4 bases from J, the gap between germline ends came to 5 bases. CDR1 is MDHEN and CDR2 is SYDVKM in the germline V gene. CDR3 size: 12 residues. The CDR3, as DNA: TGTGCCAGCAGTTTATACAGATACGAGCAGTACTTC. Translated, it gives CASSLYRYEQYF.

V gene TRBV4-3 combines with J gene TRBJ2-6; 12 nucleotides match TRBD1. Per germline, CDR1 LGHNA and CDR2 YSLEER. The CDR3 spans 20 residues. Losses at the gene ends were 0 bases for V and 2 bases for J; bases not matched to a gene: 8. The CDR3: CASSQESGTGGAAGANVLTF. The CDR3 DNA follows: TGCGCCAGCAGCCAAGAGAGTGGGACAGGGGGCGCCGCTGGGGCCAACGTCCTGACTTTC.

J is TRBJ1-1 and V is TRBV19, with D uncertain. Germline V gene sequence: CDR1 LNHDA, CDR2 SQIVND (reference sequence). The CDR3 is made up of 14 amino acids. Trimming left V 4 bases short and J 0 bases short, with 9 bases between. The CDR3 nucleotides read TGTGCCAGTAGTACTCAGGTGTTGAACACTGAAGCTTTCTTT. Translating it yields CASSTQVLNTEAFF.

V is TRBV7-2 and J is TRBJ1-6; perhaps TRBD1 as D (6 bases). Germline V gives CDR1 SGHTA, CDR2 FQGNSA. This CDR3 contains 16 residues. Trimming shortened V by 1 base and J by 8 bases, and 15 bases separated the two germline ends. The CDR3 loop reads CASSLVYRTADSPLHF. DNA for the CDR3: TGTGCCAGCAGCTTAGTGTACAGGACAGCCGATTCACCCCTCCACTTT.

Notes on this clone: Additional DNA sequences in this sample encode the identical CDR3. V gene TRBV18 combines with J gene TRBJ2-1, with 12 bases aligning to TRBD2. V gave up 5 bases and J gave up 9 bases; unmatched junction bases: 8. This CDR3 contains 15 residues. The germline gives CDR1 KGHSH, CDR2 LQKENI. CDR3 DNA sequence: TGTGCCAGCTCAGGACGACTAGCGGGAGAGGGTGAGCAGTTCTTC. This codes for CASSGRLAGEGEQFF.

J is TRBJ1-2 and V is TRBV19; 10 positions match TRBD1. This CDR3 contains 13 residues. CDR1 is LNHDA, CDR2 SQIVND, per germline (reference sequence). V gave up 6 bases and J gave up 5 bases; unmatched junction bases: 3. For the CDR3, the DNA is TGTGCCAGTAGCCGGGACAGGGGATATGGCTACACCTTC. Translating gives CASSRDRGYGYTF.

This clone was found a few times. This rearrangement joins TRBV6-5 to TRBJ2-7; D perhaps matches TRBD2 (6 bases). The V end lost 6 bases, the J end lost 0 bases, and 12 bases lay between the germline ends. Looked up from germline, CDR1 is MNHEY and CDR2 is SVGAGI. The length of the CDR3 is 14 residues. The CDR3 region is CASRPGLFSYEQYF. The CDR3 coding sequence is TGTGCCAGCAGACCGGGACTCTTCTCCTACGAGCAGTACTTC.

The chain carries TRBV7-9 and TRBJ1-2; 10 bases align to TRBD1. This CDR3 has 12 amino acids. Per germline, CDR1 SEHNR and CDR2 FQNEAQ (reference sequence). With 6 bases clipped from V and 8 bases from J, the junction kept 3 bases outside the gene matches. This CDR3 is CASSRDRGGYTF. The CDR3 bases are TGTGCCAGCAGTCGGGACAGGGGAGGCTACACCTTC.

This chain uses TRBV6-5 with TRBJ1-1, with 9 bases fitting TRBD1. Per germline, CDR1 MNHEY and CDR2 SVGAGI. V was pared by 8 bases and J by 11 bases, with 12 bases of the junction left unmatched. The CDR3 totals 13 residues. In nucleotides, the CDR3 is TGTGCCAGCCGGCGGGGACAGGGCAGGTTGGCTTTCTTT. Its protein product is CASRRGQGRLAFF.

The chain couples TRBV16 to TRBJ2-7; D might be TRBD1 (7 bases). The CDR3 contains 14 residues. Deletions cut 6 bases from V and 4 bases from J, with 16 bases between. Looked up from germline, CDR1 is KGHSY and CDR2 is FQNENV. The CDR3 DNA reads TGTGCCAGCAGACAGGCAGGGGGGATTTACGAGCAGTACTTC. This gives the protein CASRQAGGIYEQYF. The whole variable domain, remainder taken from reference TRBV16 and TRBJ2-7, is GEEVAQTPKHLVRGEGQKAKLYCAPIKGHSYVFWYQQVLKNEFKFLISFQNENVFDETGMPKERFSAKCLPNSPCSLEIQATKLEDSAVYFCASRQAGGIYEQYFGPGTRLTVT.

The V and J genes are TRBV18 and TRBJ2-7; a possible D gene is TRBD1 (6 bases). The CDR3 length is 13 residues. Trimming cost V 5 bases and J 4 bases, with 12 bases left between them. Germline lookup yields CDR1 KGHSH and CDR2 LQKENI. The CDR3 DNA reads as TGTGCCAGCTCAACAGGGAACGGTTACGAGCAGTACTTC. Protein: CASSTGNGYEQYF.

The chain carries TRBV5-1 and TRBJ2-7, with D possibly being TRBD2 (5 bases). Trimming pared 4 bases from V and 1 base from J, leaving 12 bases between. The germline gives CDR1 SGHRS, CDR2 YFSETQ. The length of the CDR3 is 14 residues. This chain's CDR3 is CASSRGPASYEQYF. CDR3 nucleotide sequence: TGCGCCAGCAGCCGGGGTCCGGCGTCCTACGAGCAGTACTTC.

The J gene is TRBJ1-2, the V gene TRBV5-1, with 7 bases that match TRBD1. V lost 5 bases to trimming and J lost 7 bases; unmatched junction nucleotides: 8. CDR1 SGHRS and CDR2 YFSETQ come from the germline V gene. The length of the CDR3 is 13 residues. DNA for the CDR3: TGCGCCAGCAGACAGGGGTCCCCTCTTGGCTACACCTTC. It is translated as CASRQGSPLGYTF.

This chain joins TRBV11-1 and TRBJ2-3, with D perhaps matching TRBD1 (7 bases). Germline CDR1 and CDR2: SGHAT and FQDESV (reference sequence). This CDR3 region has 15 residues. V dropped 0 bases and J dropped 6 bases, with 13 bases sitting between them. CDR3 residues: CASSLAPGGRDTQYF. CDR3 DNA: TGTGCCAGCAGCTTAGCGCCAGGGGGGCGGGATACGCAGTATTTT.

The chain couples TRBV29-1 to TRBJ2-7, with 8 nucleotides matching TRBD2. The V and J ends lost 5 bases and 4 bases, in that order; junction bases with no gene match: 7. Germline V gene lookup returns CDR1 SQVTM and CDR2 ANQGSEA. The length of the CDR3 is 13 residues. The CDR3 reads CSVRSSGGYEQYF. CDR3 DNA: TGCAGCGTTCGGTCGTCGGGGGGGTACGAGCAGTACTTC.

This clone came up a few times. The chain's CDR3 is CAWSAHSGGEKLFF. The CDR3 DNA reads TGTGCCTGGAGCGCTCACTCTGGCGGCGAAAAACTGTTTTTT. The gene calls are TRBV30 and TRBJ1-4, with unresolved D. The CDR3 loop spans 14 amino acids. CDR1 and CDR2 from the germline V gene are GTSNPN and SVGIG (reference sequence). V shed 3 bases and J shed 8 bases, with 16 bases lying between them. Looking up the rest from reference TRBV30 and TRBJ1-4 gives the full variable domain: SQTIHQWPATLVQPVGSPLSLECTVEGTSNPNLYWYRQAAGRGLQLLFYSVGIGQISSEVPQNLSASRPQDRQFILSSKKLLLSDSGFYLCAWSAHSGGEKLFFGSGTQLSVL.

In this sample, this clone turned up once. V and J are TRBV7-9 and TRBJ1-2; 7 nucleotides match TRBD1. Germline CDR1 and CDR2: SEHNR and FQNEAQ (reference sequence). The CDR3 contains 12 residues. V lost 8 bases, J lost 4 bases, and 4 bases stayed unmatched. CDR3 nucleotide sequence: TGTGCCAGCCACAGGGGAATCTATGGCTACACCTTC. Translation gives CASHRGIYGYTF.

This chain connects TRBV7-3 to TRBJ2-3, with 9 bases fitting TRBD2. The germline CDR1 and CDR2 sequences are SGHTA and FQGTGA. J was trimmed by 0 bases and V by 3 bases; bases with no gene match: 1. The CDR3 spans 15 residues. DNA of the CDR3: TGTGCCAGCAGCTTGGCGGGGGGGAGCACAGATACGCAGTATTTT. Its translation is CASSLAGGSTDTQYF. The whole variable domain, remainder taken from reference TRBV7-3 and TRBJ2-3, is GAGVSQTPSNKVTEKGKYVELRCDPISGHTALYWYRQSLGQGPEFLIYFQGTGAADDSGLPNDRFFAVRPEGSVSTLKIQRTERGDSAVYLCASSLAGGSTDTQYFGPGTRLTVL.